Listed below are T cell receptor beta chains from one sample, sequenced in a study of cytomegalovirus exposure and HLA in healthy donors. Sequencing was performed with immunoSEQ multiplex PCR; in TCRdb, only in-frame clones are kept and a portion is missing. The repertoire consists of about 280,000 clones, with 65% to 90% occurring once and the leading ten covering over 0.95%. The sequenced sample consisted of PBMCs. These receptors originate from a woman aged 18-29 years in good health and CMV-seronegative. The CDR3 runs from the conserved cysteine through the conserved F or W. The order of the fields is V gene, clone size, J gene, D gene, CDR3 DNA, CDR3 protein. The D gene is left open where the match is weak. Not all rows give a size; the values are once, few, many and, for expanded clones, a class.

TRBV4-1	NA	TRBJ1-1	TRBD1	TGCGCCAGCAGCCTAAACAGGGGGCTGAGGACTGAAGCTTTCTTT	CASSLNRGLRTEAFF
TRBV2	once	TRBJ2-7	TRBD2	TGTGCCAGCAGTGAGAGCGGGAGAGGATACGAGCAGTACTTC	CASSESGRGYEQYF
TRBV18	NA	TRBJ1-4	NA	TGTGCCAGCTCAACGATGGAGGGAACTAATGAAAAACTGTTTTTT	CASSTMEGTNEKLFF
TRBV18	NA	TRBJ2-5	TRBD1	TGTGCCAGCTCACCACCGGGACAGGGGCACGTCCTTAAGACCCAGTACTTC	CASSPPGQGHVLKTQYF
TRBV1	few	TRBJ1-6	NA	TGCACCAGCAGCCGTCGGGACAGGGGCTCACCCCTCCACTTT	CTSSRRDRGSPLHF
TRBV9	NA	TRBJ2-5	NA	TGTGCCAGCAGCGTTAGGGGGCAAGAGACCCAGTACTTC	CASSVRGQETQYF
TRBV7-8	NA	TRBJ1-5	NA	TGTGCCAGCAGCGTCTGGACAGCCGATAGCAATCAGCCCCAGCATTTT	CASSVWTADSNQPQHF
TRBV6-5	once	TRBJ2-5	NA	TGTGCCAGCACCTCCACAGGGAGAGAGGACCAGTACTTC	CASTSTGREDQYF
TRBV7-2	once	TRBJ2-7	NA	TGTGCCAGCAGCTTGGCCGGGACTTCGGGTCCCTACGAGCAGTACTTC	CASSLAGTSGPYEQYF
TRBV2	NA	TRBJ2-7	NA	TGTGCCAGCAGTGAAGTCGAGAGCCTAGGCGAGCAGTACTTC	CASSEVESLGEQYF
TRBV27	once	TRBJ1-5	NA	TGTGCCAGCAGTTTATCCGCATATCGCAGTGGCAATCAGCCCCAGCATTTT	CASSLSAYRSGNQPQHF
TRBV5-1	NA	TRBJ2-3	TRBD2	TGCGCCAGCCGACTAGCGGATTACACAGATACGCAGTATTTT	CASRLADYTDTQYF
TRBV12-5	NA	TRBJ2-1	NA	TGTGCTAGTGGCCGGGGAGGGGGGAGCGTCAATGAGCAGTTCTTC	CASGRGGGSVNEQFF
TRBV4-1	NA	TRBJ1-4	NA	TGCGCCAGCAGCCAAGAGACTGCGGACAGTCCTATTTCGTTT	CASSQETADSPISF
TRBV11-2	NA	TRBJ2-1	NA	TGTGCCAGCAGCTTCCTTTCTAGCCCCCCTGACAATGAGCAGTTCTTC	CASSFLSSPPDNEQFF
TRBV6-5	NA	TRBJ2-7	NA	TGTGCCAGCAGTTCCAGGGGTCTCGCCTACGAGCAGTACTTC	CASSSRGLAYEQYF
TRBV5-1	NA	TRBJ1-1	TRBD1	TGCGCCAGCAGCCGGTGGGGGACAGGGGCCCAAGAGGGCACTGAAGCTTTCTTT	CASSRWGTGAQEGTEAFF
TRBV25-1	few	TRBJ1-1	NA	TGTGCCAGCAGTGACAGGGGCTGGATGAACACTGAAGCTTTCTTT	CASSDRGWMNTEAFF
TRBV11-3	NA	TRBJ2-7	TRBD1	TGTGCCAGCAGCTATGCGGCAGGGGGCGAGCAGTACTTC	CASSYAAGGEQYF
TRBV10-3	once	TRBJ2-3	TRBD2	TGTGCCATCAGTGAGTCGCACTCCGCCTTTGGGAGCGGGATCACAGATACGCAGTATTTT	CAISESHSAFGSGITDTQYF
TRBV25-1	NA	TRBJ2-5	NA	TGTGCCAGCAGTGTGGGCCGGCAAGAGACCCAGTACTTC	CASSVGRQETQYF
TRBV5-1	NA	TRBJ1-4	NA	TGCGCCAGCAGCCAGGGGAGGGCGGGGTTTGAAAAACTGTTTTTT	CASSQGRAGFEKLFF
TRBV29-1	NA	TRBJ1-2	NA	TGCAGCGCATACAGGCGGGATTATGGCTACACCTTC	CSAYRRDYGYTF
TRBV4-1	NA	TRBJ2-7	NA	TGCGCCAGCAGCCAAGGGGCTCAACAGGGAGCGATGACCTACGAGCAGTACTTC	CASSQGAQQGAMTYEQYF
TRBV11-3	NA	TRBJ1-1	NA	TGTGCCAGCAGCTTAGAGCGGGGGTTGAACACTGAAGCTTTCTTT	CASSLERGLNTEAFF
TRBV6-5	once	TRBJ2-7	TRBD2	TGTGCCAGCAGTTATGGACTAGCCGGCGAGCAGTACTTC	CASSYGLAGEQYF
TRBV5-6	NA	TRBJ1-1	NA	TGTGCCAGCAGCTTGGGAAATACAGAGGAAGCTTTCTTT	CASSLGNTEEAFF
TRBV25-1	NA	TRBJ2-1	NA	TGTGCCAGCAGTGTAAGCGGTTCCTACAATGAGCAGTTCTTC	CASSVSGSYNEQFF
TRBV11-2	NA	TRBJ2-7	NA	TGTGCCAGCAGCAAGACTATCACCGCCTACGAGCAGTACTTC	CASSKTITAYEQYF
TRBV6-1	NA	TRBJ1-1	TRBD1	TGTGCCAGCAGCTACAGGGGGGACACTGAAGCTTTCTTT	CASSYRGDTEAFF
TRBV5-1	NA	TRBJ1-3	NA	TGCGCCAGCAGCTTGGGCGGTGGAAACACCATATATTTT	CASSLGGGNTIYF
TRBV5-5	once	TRBJ2-3	TRBD2	TGTGCCAGCAGCTTGAGCCTAGCGGGGAGCTCAGATACGCAGTATTTT	CASSLSLAGSSDTQYF
TRBV5-4	NA	TRBJ2-7	TRBD1	TGTGCCAGCAGCCCCCGGGACAGCATATACGAGCAGTACTTC	CASSPRDSIYEQYF
TRBV27	NA	TRBJ2-7	TRBD1	TGTGCCAGCAGTCCGGGACAGGGGGCACTCTACGAGCAGTACTTC	CASSPGQGALYEQYF
TRBV15	NA	TRBJ2-2	NA	TGTGCCACCAGCAGAGACAGGGCTCCCGGGGAGCTGTTTTTT	CATSRDRAPGELFF
TRBV2	NA	TRBJ2-3	NA	TGTGCCATCGATGACTCCAAGGGGAGCACAGATACGCAGTATTTT	CAIDDSKGSTDTQYF
TRBV7-9	NA	TRBJ1-2	TRBD1	TGTGCCAGCAGCCTGACAGGGGAGTATGGCTACACCTTC	CASSLTGEYGYTF
TRBV6-1	NA	TRBJ1-5	NA	TGTGCCAGCAGTGAATGGCCAAATACTACTTACAGGGCTTATTACAGTCAGCCCCAGCATTTT	CASSEWPNTTYRAYYSQPQHF
TRBV5-4	NA	TRBJ1-1	TRBD1	TGTGCCAGCAGCTTGGGTAAGGATGGAGGGGGCAATAGGAGGGAAGCTTTCTTT	CASSLGKDGGGNRREAFF
TRBV6-5	once	TRBJ2-1	NA	TGTGCCAGCACTTCGTCGGGCTCCTACAATGAGCAGTTCTTC	CASTSSGSYNEQFF
TRBV5-1	NA	TRBJ2-7	TRBD2	TGCGCCAGCAGCCCACCGGGACTAGCGGGAGTTAGCGAGCAGTACTTC	CASSPPGLAGVSEQYF
TRBV28	NA	TRBJ1-4	NA	TGTGCCAGCAGTTTCAGCGGAAGAGACCCTAATGAAAAACTGTTTTTT	CASSFSGRDPNEKLFF
TRBV9	NA	TRBJ1-4	TRBD1	TGTGCCAGCAGCGTAGAGGGGGCAAATGAAAAACTGTTTTTT	CASSVEGANEKLFF
TRBV18	NA	TRBJ2-7	TRBD1	TGTGCCAGCTCACCACCCGGGACAGGGGTTTACGAGCAGTACTTC	CASSPPGTGVYEQYF